Detailed here is one T cell receptor beta chain. V trimming: 4 bases; J trimming: 8 bases; junction bases outside the gene matches: 23. Germline V gives CDR1 SGHKS, CDR2 YYEKEE (reference sequence). CDR3 length: 19 residues. The data belong to a study of blood T cell repertoires in COVID-19. For the study at large: Specimens from acute and convalescent COVID-19 originated in the United States, Italy and Spain. PBMCs, B-cell-depleted T cells, or T cells provided the cDNA or gDNA that made up the material.

In the authors' workflow: Reference gene primer amplification gave estimated nucleated cell counts. Repertoires were generated with immunoSEQ multiplex PCR, while TCRdb's copy carries only in-frame clones and drops some. For V, J and clone size, that table is used; D and trimming come from the DNA. Of about 250,000 clones listed, approximately 89% were seen once; the top ten hold under 2%. The sequence came from a woman aged 60-70 years who had recovered from COVID-19. Sequencing was done on a sample of peripheral blood. J is TRBJ1-5 and V is TRBV5-5, with 8 bases fitting TRBD1. The CDR3 DNA sequence: TGTGCCAGCAGCCCCACACTCAGGGGGCTAGGTTTTTTTTTGAAGCCCCAGCATTTT. Translation: CASSPTLRGLGFFLKPQHF.